Listed here are 29 T cell receptor beta chains from one sample, sequenced in a study of T-cell reconstitution after alpha-beta-depleted transplantation in children. The library targeted TCRbeta and was prepared with unique molecular identifiers. TCRdb re-called the PCR reads with MiXCR, one entry per CDR3 protein. The sample lists hundreds of thousands of distinct CDR3 sequences, approximately 17% occurring once. The sample in question was PBMCs from the stem cell graft donor, obtained from the stem cell graft. All receptors come from a human donor who donated a stem cell graft to a child with acute myeloid leukemia.

The V and J genes are TRBV7-9 and TRBJ1-2, with D perhaps TRBD1 (6 bases). Looked up from germline, CDR1 is SEHNR and CDR2 is FQNEAQ (reference sequence). Deletions cut 11 bases from V and 7 bases from J, with 20 bases between. The CDR3 runs 13 residues. In nucleotides, the CDR3 is TGTGCCGGCCGTCGAATAGGGGGAGGTGGCTACACCTTC. It specifies CAGRRIGGGGYTF.

On this clonotype itself: A much more abundant neighbour one base away suggests this may be a read error. The gene calls are TRBV10-2 and TRBJ2-1, with 8 nucleotides matching TRBD2. The J segment lost 5 bases and the V segment lost 3 bases, leaving 9 bases of the junction unmatched. This CDR3 region has 16 residues. Germline V gene lookup returns CDR1 WSHSY and CDR2 SAAADI. The CDR3 protein is CASSDWGGGGNNEQFF. CDR3 sequence (DNA): TGCGCCAGCAGTGACTGGGGGGGCGGGGGGAACAATGAGCAGTTCTTC.

This clonotype was found many times. The rearrangement uses TRBV4-3 and TRBJ1-2; TRBD1 agrees at 7 bases. This CDR3 spans 15 amino acids. V gave up 1 base and J gave up 7 bases; unmatched junction bases: 9. The germline gives CDR1 LGHNA, CDR2 YSLEER. CDR3 residues: CASSQAEGAVGGYTF. CDR3 nucleotide sequence: TGCGCCAGCAGCCAAGCTGAGGGGGCGGTTGGTGGCTACACCTTC.

The V call is TRBV5-1, the J call TRBJ2-1; D gene uncertain. In germline, CDR1 is SGHRS, CDR2 YFSETQ. The CDR3 is 16 amino acids. The ends were cut back, 1 base at V and 12 bases at J, with 23 bases in the middle. CDR3 in amino acids: CASSLSSQTGGDGQFF. DNA of the CDR3: TGCGCCAGCAGCTTGTCGTCACAGACGGGCGGCGATGGGCAGTTCTTC.

This clonotype was seen ten or more times. The chain uses TRBV20-1 and TRBJ2-5; D is perhaps TRBD1 or TRBD2 (5 bases each). The germline gives CDR1 DFQATT, CDR2 SNEGSKA (reference sequence). The CDR3 spans 14 residues. V lost 6 bases to trimming and J lost 1 base, with 15 bases between them. CDR3 sequence reads: CSASVPGRQETQYF. DNA of the CDR3: TGCAGTGCATCGGTTCCGGGACGCCAAGAGACCCAGTACTTC.

This clonotype appeared a few times. The rearrangement joins TRBV20-1 to TRBJ2-2; tentative D call: TRBD1 (6 bases). This CDR3 region has 13 residues. The V gene's germline CDR1 is DFQATT and CDR2 SNEGSKA (reference sequence). V was shortened by 5 bases and J by 2 bases, with 9 bases between the two germline ends. This CDR3 is CSAWTDNTGELFF. Here the CDR3 DNA reads TGCAGTGCTTGGACAGACAACACCGGGGAGCTGTTTTTT.

This chain uses TRBV5-5 with TRBJ2-1; possibly TRBD2 for D (6 bases). V was clipped by 4 bases and J by 4 bases, with 18 bases between them. The CDR3 consists of 16 residues. CDR1 is SGHKS and CDR2 is YYEKEE in the germline V gene (reference sequence). The CDR3: CASSLSGPDRYNEQFF. CDR3 nucleotide sequence: TGTGCCAGCAGCCTGAGCGGGCCCGACCGGTACAATGAGCAGTTCTTC.

This clonotype was detected many times. The chain employs TRBV12-3 or TRBV12-4 and TRBJ2-1; possible D gene TRBD2, 7 bases. The V gene lost 10 bases and the J gene lost 8 bases, with 21 bases spanning the gap. This CDR3 is 14 amino acids long. The CDR3 loop reads CATTRGAVIDEQFF. CDR3 in DNA: TGTGCCACCACACGGGGGGCTGTAATCGATGAGCAGTTCTTC.

This clonotype has ten or more counts. The rearrangement uses TRBV29-1 and TRBJ2-1; D remains unclear. The V and J ends lost 4 bases and 4 bases respectively, with 23 bases between them. The CDR3 has 17 residues. Germline V CDR1 and CDR2: SQVTM, ANQGSEA. The CDR3 sequence is CSVVHSSGEVPYNEQFF. The DNA for the CDR3 is TGCAGCGTTGTCCACTCCAGTGGCGAAGTACCTTACAATGAGCAGTTCTTC.

The chain links TRBV7-8 to TRBJ2-1; 14 positions agree with TRBD2. V gave up 6 bases and J gave up 4 bases; unmatched junction bases: 14. The CDR3 covers 19 residues. The germline V gene encodes CDR1 SGHVS and CDR2 FQNEAQ. CDR3 residues: CASRWTGTSGGGAYNEQFF. CDR3 sequence (DNA): TGTGCCAGCAGGTGGACCGGGACTAGCGGGGGAGGGGCTTACAATGAGCAGTTCTTC.

Ten or more counts support this clonotype. The chain joins TRBV29-1 to TRBJ2-7; TRBD1 aligns across 7 bases. Germline V gives CDR1 SQVTM, CDR2 ANQGSEA. The CDR3 is 14 amino acids. The CDR3 sequence is CRGTPGTVGWEQYV. CDR3 DNA: TGCAGGGGTACCCCCGGGACAGTTGGCTGGGAGCAGTACGTC.

A note on this clonotype: A much bigger clone sits one base away, suggesting this may be a read error. The CDR3 coding sequence is TGTGCCAGCATTTACCTCCCGGACAGCTTGTCTGAAAAACTGTTTTTT. Translation: CASIYLPDSLSEKLFF. The chain carries TRBV12-3 or TRBV12-4 and TRBJ1-4; D is perhaps TRBD1 (6 bases). V gave up 7 bases and J gave up 7 bases, with 22 bases separating them. The CDR3 has 16 residues.

This clonotype showed up just a few times. No DNA is shown, since the ends of the CDR3 on it are uncertain; the CDR3 is the one TCRdb lists. The chain recombines TRBV21-1 with TRBJ2-7; TRBD2 is the table's D call and was not checked against the DNA. TRBV21-1 is classified as a pseudogene. The CDR3 spans 17 amino acids, including both terminal residues. CDR3 sequence reads: CASSTDVAGGTSDEQYV.

This chain uses TRBV7-3 with TRBJ2-1; 9 bases match TRBD2. The V segment lost 2 bases and the J segment 8 bases; nucleotides outside the gene matches: 10. Germline CDR1 is SGHTA and CDR2 is FQGTGA. The CDR3 has 16 amino acids. CDR3 protein: CASSLGFFSGGDEQFF. The CDR3, as DNA: TGTGCCAGCAGCTTAGGGTTTTTTAGCGGGGGTGATGAGCAGTTCTTC.

This clonotype was detected ten times or more. The J gene is TRBJ1-5, the V gene TRBV20-1; D gene unclear. Germline CDR1 DFQATT, CDR2 SNEGSKA (reference sequence). Trimming pared 3 bases from V and 11 bases from J, leaving 20 bases between. CDR3 length: 14 amino acids. The DNA for the CDR3 is TGCAGTGCTAGTGCCCCGGACCGTCAACGAGCCCAGCATTTT. Its protein product is CSASAPDRQRAQHF.

This clonotype has more than one count but fewer than ten. The chain recombines TRBV25-1 with TRBJ2-4; 7 positions agree with TRBD1. Looked up from germline, CDR1 is MGHDK and CDR2 is SYGVNS. V trimming: 1 base; J trimming: 7 bases; junction bases outside the gene matches: 4. The CDR3 extends over 14 amino acids. The CDR3 DNA is TGTGCCAGCAGTGAATTGAGGGGGCCCAACATTCAGTACTTC. Translating gives CASSELRGPNIQYF.

This clonotype was counted at least ten times. This chain uses TRBV20-1 with TRBJ2-5; 7 bases align to TRBD2. The J segment lost 3 bases and the V segment lost 5 bases, leaving 0 bases of the junction unmatched. The CDR3 contains 11 residues. The germline V gene encodes CDR1 DFQATT and CDR2 SNEGSKA (reference sequence). Written as DNA, the CDR3 is TGCAGTGCTGGGGGGGAAGAGACCCAGTACTTC. Its protein is CSAGGEETQYF.

The rearrangement links TRBV7-2 to TRBJ2-3, with TRBD1 matching 9 bases. V was pared by 5 bases and J by 5 bases, with 14 bases of the junction left unmatched. Germline CDR1 is SGHTA and CDR2 is FQGNSA. The CDR3 extends over 17 amino acids. This chain's CDR3 is CASSLFFLTGGKDTQYF. CDR3 sequence (DNA): TGTGCCAGCAGCCTGTTTTTCCTGACAGGGGGTAAAGATACGCAGTATTTT.

The V and J genes are TRBV6-2 or TRBV6-3 and TRBJ2-7; D is possibly TRBD1 or TRBD2 (6 bases each). The V and J ends lost 1 base and 1 base respectively, with 26 bases between them. This CDR3 is built from 20 residues. Germline V gene lookup returns CDR1 MNHEY and CDR2 SVGEGT. The CDR3 loop is CASSYFNLGGQTEGSYEQYF. The CDR3 DNA sequence: TGTGCCAGCAGTTACTTTAACTTGGGGGGCCAGACGGAGGGATCCTACGAGCAGTACTTC.

The chain is built from TRBV7-2 and TRBJ2-3; 7 nucleotides match TRBD1. The germline V gene encodes CDR1 SGHTA and CDR2 FQGNSA. The CDR3 runs to 16 residues. The trim removed 1 base at V and 5 bases at J, leaving 9 bases unmatched. In nucleotides, the CDR3 is TGTGCCAGCAGCTTAGGACAGGGTTTTTGGGGAGATACGCAGTATTTT. Its protein is CASSLGQGFWGDTQYF.

Remarks on this clonotype: A much larger clone is a single base away; this may be a read error. This chain connects TRBV7-2 to TRBJ2-2; D is possibly TRBD1 or TRBD2 (6 bases each). This CDR3 has 16 amino acids. The V end lost 4 bases, the J end lost 6 bases, and 18 bases lay between the germline ends. Per germline, CDR1 SGHTA and CDR2 FQGNSA. CDR3: CASSSPGASRAGELFF. CDR3 nucleotide sequence: TGTGCCAGCAGCTCCCCGGGGGCTTCGCGGGCCGGGGAGCTGTTTTTT.

This clonotype has at least ten counts. The rearrangement uses TRBV27 and TRBJ2-5; D might be TRBD2 (6 bases). The V gene's germline CDR1 is MNHEY and CDR2 SMNVEV (reference sequence). Deletions cut 2 bases from V and 4 bases from J, with 8 bases between. This CDR3 is 13 amino acids long. In nucleotides, the CDR3 is TGTGCCAGCAGTTTACGGAGGGGAGAGACCCAGTACTTC. It specifies CASSLRRGETQYF.

This clonotype was seen ten or more times. The J gene is TRBJ2-1, the V gene TRBV7-2, with a tentative D call TRBD2 (5 bases). The CDR3 spans 12 residues. V dropped 8 bases and J dropped 4 bases, with 9 bases sitting between them. Germline CDR1 is SGHTA and CDR2 is FQGNSA. The CDR3 loop reads CASRGLYNEQFF. CDR3 nucleotides: TGTGCCAGCCGCGGACTGTACAATGAGCAGTTCTTC.

V and J are TRBV10-3 and TRBJ2-4; 8 positions match TRBD1. CDR1 and CDR2 (germline): ENHRY, SYGVKD. Germline trimming cut 10 bases from V and 5 bases from J; bases unmatched to any gene: 7. This CDR3 region has 13 residues. Written as DNA, the CDR3 is TGTGCCACCGAGGACAGGGAAGAAAACATTCAGTACTTC. This encodes CATEDREENIQYF.

This clonotype has only a few counts. The J gene is TRBJ1-2, the V gene TRBV29-1; tentatively, D is TRBD1 (6 bases). The ends were cut back, 1 base at V and 6 bases at J, with 12 bases in the middle. CDR1 SQVTM and CDR2 ANQGSEA come from the germline V gene. This CDR3 is built from 13 residues. The chain's CDR3 is CSVEGTADNGYTF. CDR3 nucleotides: TGCAGCGTTGAAGGGACAGCCGATAATGGCTACACCTTC.

Notes on this clonotype: A much larger clone differs by one base, so this may be a read error. V is TRBV12-3 or TRBV12-4 and J is TRBJ2-1; no clear D gene. Trimming cost V 10 bases and J 3 bases, with 13 bases left between them. This CDR3 spans 13 amino acids. Here the CDR3 DNA reads TGTGCCACCACACCAAGGGTCTACAATGAGCAGTTCTTC. This gives the protein CATTPRVYNEQFF.

At least ten counts were recorded for this clonotype. This chain connects TRBV20-1 to TRBJ1-2, with 7 bases matching TRBD1. Germline assignment: CDR1 DFQATT and CDR2 SNEGSKA (reference sequence). CDR3 length: 12 residues. V lost 7 bases, J lost 5 bases, and 7 bases stayed unmatched. This chain's CDR3 is CSVELQGYGYTF. As DNA, the CDR3 is TGCAGTGTCGAGCTACAGGGGTATGGCTACACCTTC.

The chain has TRBV5-8 and TRBJ2-1; D unresolved. Germline assignment: CDR1 SGHTS and CDR2 YDEGEE. Trimming stripped 2 bases from V and 2 bases from J, with 11 bases between. The CDR3 is 15 residues long. The CDR3 loop is CASSLGHQTYNEQFF. The DNA of the CDR3 is TGTGCCAGCAGCTTAGGGCATCAGACCTACAATGAGCAGTTCTTC.

The J gene is TRBJ2-1, the V gene TRBV10-3; 11 nucleotides agree with TRBD2. This CDR3 has 14 amino acids. In germline, CDR1 is ENHRY, CDR2 SYGVKD. Unmatched junction bases numbered 3, after V lost 3 bases and J lost 8 bases. CDR3 DNA sequence: TGTGCCATCAGTGACTTAGCGGGGGGGTATGAGCAGTTCTTC. This translates into CAISDLAGGYEQFF.